This T cell receptor (beta chain) comes out of a study of Ad26.COV2.S vaccination and SARS-CoV-2 variants. Trimming pared 6 bases from V and 4 bases from J, leaving 6 bases between. This CDR3 has 11 residues. Sequencing was performed with immunoSEQ multiplex PCR; in TCRdb, only in-frame clones are kept and a portion is missing. This sample has around 370,000 clones; around 90% occur once, and the top ten carry 3.9%. Regarding the study as a whole: Breadth and depth estimates from TCRs may understate total T cell responses. The placebo group had lower spike-specific TCR breadth than the vaccine recipients did. After vaccination, substantial breadth of spike-specific CD8+ and CD4+ responses was reported. Measurement of non-spike TCR breadth gave similar results in vaccine and placebo recipients.

As regards this clone: Its antigen is currently unknown.

The sequence came from a human donor who had recovered from COVID-19. Sequenced here: peripheral blood, sampled after recovery from COVID-19. This rearrangement joins TRBV12-3 or TRBV12-4 to TRBJ1-2; D gene uncertain. The CDR3 region has the DNA TGTGCCAGCAGGAAGAGCTATGGCTACACCTTC. Translating it yields CASRKSYGYTF.